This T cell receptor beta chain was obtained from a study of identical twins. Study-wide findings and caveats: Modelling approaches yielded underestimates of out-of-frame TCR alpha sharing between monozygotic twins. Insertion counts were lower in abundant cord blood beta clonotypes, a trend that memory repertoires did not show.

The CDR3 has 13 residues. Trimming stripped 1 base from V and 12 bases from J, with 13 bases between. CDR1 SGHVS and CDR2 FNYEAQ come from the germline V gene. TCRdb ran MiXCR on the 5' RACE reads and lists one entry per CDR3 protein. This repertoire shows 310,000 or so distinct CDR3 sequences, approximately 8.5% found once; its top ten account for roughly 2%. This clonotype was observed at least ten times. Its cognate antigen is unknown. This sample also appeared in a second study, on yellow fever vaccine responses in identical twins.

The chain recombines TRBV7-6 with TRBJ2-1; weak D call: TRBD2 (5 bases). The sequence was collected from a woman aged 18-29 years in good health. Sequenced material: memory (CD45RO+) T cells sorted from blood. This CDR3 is CASSLGPNEGQFF. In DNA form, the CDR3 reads TGTGCCAGCAGCTTAGGGCCAAACGAGGGGCAGTTCTTC.